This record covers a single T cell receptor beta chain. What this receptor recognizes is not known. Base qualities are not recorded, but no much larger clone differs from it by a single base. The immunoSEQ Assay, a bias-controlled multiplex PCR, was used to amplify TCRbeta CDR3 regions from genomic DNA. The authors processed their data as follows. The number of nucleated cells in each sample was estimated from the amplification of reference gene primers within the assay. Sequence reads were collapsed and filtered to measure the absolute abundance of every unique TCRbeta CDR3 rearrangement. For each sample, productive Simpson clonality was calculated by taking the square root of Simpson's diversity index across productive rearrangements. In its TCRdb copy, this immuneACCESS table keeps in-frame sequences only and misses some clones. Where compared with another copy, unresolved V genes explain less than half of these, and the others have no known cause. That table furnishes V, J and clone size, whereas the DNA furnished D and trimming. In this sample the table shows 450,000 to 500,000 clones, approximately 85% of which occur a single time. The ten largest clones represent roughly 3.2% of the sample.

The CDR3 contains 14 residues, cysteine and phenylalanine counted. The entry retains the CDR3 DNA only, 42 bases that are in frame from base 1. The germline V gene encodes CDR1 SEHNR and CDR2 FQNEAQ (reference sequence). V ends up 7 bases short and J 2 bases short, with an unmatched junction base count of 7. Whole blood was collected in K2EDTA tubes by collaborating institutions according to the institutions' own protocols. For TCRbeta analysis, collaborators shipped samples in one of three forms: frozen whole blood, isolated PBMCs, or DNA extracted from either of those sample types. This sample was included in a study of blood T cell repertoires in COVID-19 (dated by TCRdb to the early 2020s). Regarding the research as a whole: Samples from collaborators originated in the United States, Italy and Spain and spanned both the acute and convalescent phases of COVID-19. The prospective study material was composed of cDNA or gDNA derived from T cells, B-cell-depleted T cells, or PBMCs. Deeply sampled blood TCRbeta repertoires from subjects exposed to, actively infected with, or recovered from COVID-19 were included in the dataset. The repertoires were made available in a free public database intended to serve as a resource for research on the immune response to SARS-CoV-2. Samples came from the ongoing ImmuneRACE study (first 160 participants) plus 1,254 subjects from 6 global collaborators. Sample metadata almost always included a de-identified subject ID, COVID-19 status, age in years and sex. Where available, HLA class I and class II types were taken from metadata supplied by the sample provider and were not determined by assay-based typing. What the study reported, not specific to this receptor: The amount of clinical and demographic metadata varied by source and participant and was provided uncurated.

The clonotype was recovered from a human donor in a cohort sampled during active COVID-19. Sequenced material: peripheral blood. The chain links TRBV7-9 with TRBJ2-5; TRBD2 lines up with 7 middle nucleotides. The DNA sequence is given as TGTGCCAGCAACCCGGGGGGTCGTCAAGAGACCCAGTACTTC. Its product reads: CASNPGGRQETQYF.